Below, one T cell receptor beta chain is given with its context. Its antigen is as yet unknown. This CDR3 is built from 15 residues. CDR1 is MDHEN, CDR2 SYDVKM, per germline. V lost 5 bases to trimming and J lost 3 bases, with 16 bases between them. The data originate from a study of cytomegalovirus exposure and HLA in healthy donors. Study findings and constraints: Further analysis, carried out later, found HLA-associated TCR beta chains more clonally expanded than equally common other chains. HLA alleles were associated with around 17,000 TCR beta sequences in a later analysis at 0.05 false discovery rate.

PCR amplification relied on 60 Vbeta primers (plus 13 Jbeta primers). This table comes from immunoSEQ multiplex PCR, and its TCRdb copy is limited to in-frame clones, with some not included. The table has over 110,000 clones, 70% to 85% seen once. This sequence was found in a woman in her fifties or sixties in good health and CMV-seropositive. The chain recombines TRBV28 with TRBJ2-5; possibly TRBD2 for D (6 bases). The sequenced sample consisted of PBMCs. CDR3 coding DNA: TGTGCCAGCAGTCTCTATAGCGGATCTAAAGAGACCCAGTACTTC. It yields the protein CASSLYSGSKETQYF.